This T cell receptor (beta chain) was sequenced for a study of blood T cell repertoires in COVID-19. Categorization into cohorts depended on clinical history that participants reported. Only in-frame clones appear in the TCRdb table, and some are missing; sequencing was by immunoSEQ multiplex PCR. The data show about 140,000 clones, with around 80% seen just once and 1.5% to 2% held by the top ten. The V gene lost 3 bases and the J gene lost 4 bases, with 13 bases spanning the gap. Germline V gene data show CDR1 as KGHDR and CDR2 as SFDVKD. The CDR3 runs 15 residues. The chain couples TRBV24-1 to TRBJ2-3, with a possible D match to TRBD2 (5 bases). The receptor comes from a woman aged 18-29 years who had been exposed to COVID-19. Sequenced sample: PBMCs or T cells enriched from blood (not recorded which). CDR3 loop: CATSDTREWADTQYF. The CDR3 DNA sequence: TGTGCCACCAGTGATACCCGGGAATGGGCAGATACGCAGTATTTT.